This TCR beta chain was observed in a study of blood T cell repertoires in COVID-19 (dated by TCRdb to the early 2020s). The study in broad terms: Collaborator samples came from the United States, Italy and Spain and covered acute and convalescent phases of COVID-19. Samples came from the ongoing ImmuneRACE study (first 160 participants) plus 1,254 subjects from 6 global collaborators. The sample metadata nearly always contained a de-identified subject ID, COVID-19 status, age in years and sex. A freely available public database, intended as a resource for researchers studying the immune response to SARS-CoV-2, is where the repertoires were released. Deeply sampled blood TCRbeta repertoires from subjects exposed to, actively infected with, or recovered from COVID-19 were included in the dataset. The prospective study material was composed of cDNA or gDNA derived from T cells, B-cell-depleted T cells, or PBMCs. HLA class I and class II types, where available, came from metadata supplied by the sample provider rather than from assay-based typing.

With regard to this clone: There is no known antigen for this receptor. Per-base quality was not reported, and no clone a single base away is much larger than it.

What the study reported, not specific to this receptor: Clinical and demographic metadata were provided uncurated, with the amount varying by source and participant.

TCRbeta CDR3 regions were amplified from genomic DNA by means of the immunoSEQ Assay, a bias-controlled multiplex PCR. Per the authors' processing: The number of nucleated cells in each sample was estimated from the amplification of reference gene primers within the assay. To quantify the absolute abundance of each unique TCRbeta CDR3 rearrangement, sequence reads were collapsed and filtered. Productive Simpson clonality was computed per sample as the square root of Simpson's diversity index over productive rearrangements. TCRdb provides this immuneACCESS table in a form limited to in-frame rearrangements. Some clones are lacking; in checked studies, under half of them reflect an unresolved V gene, and why the rest are absent is not known. V, J and clone size are taken as reported in that table, and D and trimming were inferred from the DNA itself. This sample lists tens of thousands of clones; 81% were detected once. In total, the top ten clones hold 20% of the sample.

Each collaborating institution followed its own protocols to collect whole blood in K2EDTA tubes. For TCRbeta analysis, collaborators shipped samples as frozen whole blood, isolated PBMCs, or DNA extracted from either of those sample types. The clonotype originates from a woman in her 70s with acute or convalescent COVID-19. The sample taken for sequencing was peripheral blood.

The DNA sequence is given as TGTGCCAGCTCAACCTTCGGGGTAGCGGATAATGAGCAGTTCTTC. Translated, it reads CASSTFGVADNEQFF. The chain uses TRBV18 and TRBJ2-1; the D region possibly corresponds to TRBD2 (6 bases align). For CDR1 and CDR2, the germline V gene lists KGHSH and LQKENI. The CDR3 measures 15 amino acids from cysteine to phenylalanine. Of the read, only the CDR3 DNA is kept; its 45 bases are in frame from base 1. V was cut back by 5 bases and J by 7 bases, leaving a gap of 18 bases between them.